This T cell receptor (beta chain) was sequenced for a study of OX40 agonist ivuxolimab in advanced cancers. The CDR3 contains 15 residues. CDR1 and CDR2 from the germline V gene are MNHEY and SMNVEV (reference sequence). Deletions cut 2 bases from V and 2 bases from J, with 13 bases between. Sequenced by immunoSEQ multiplex PCR; TCRdb stores in-frame clones only, minus some. This table has about 20,000 clones, 80% to 90% appearing once. The V gene is TRBV27, the J gene TRBJ2-7; D call uncertain. This TCR was sampled from an adult with an advanced solid tumor such as melanoma, head and neck, liver or kidney cancer. Sequenced material: CD4+ or CD8+ T cells sorted from blood, taken in a trial of the OX40 agonist ivuxolimab. The CDR3 coding sequence is TGTGCCAGCAGTTTAGGGTCCGACCCCACCTACGAGCAGTACTTC. Its translation is CASSLGSDPTYEQYF.